These 7 T cell receptor beta chains were all obtained from the same sample, sequenced in a study of type 1 regulatory T cells. Their antigens remain unidentified. Each CDR3 protein is one row after TCRdb ran MiXCR on the reads. The table has about 62,000 distinct CDR3 sequences, less than 65% seen once. The sequencing input was cultured non-Tr1 T cells, either the whole culture or a sorted T cell fraction (not recorded which). These receptor sequences come from a human donor in good health.

The chain links TRBV18 to TRBJ2-3; D not resolved. Germline V gene data show CDR1 as KGHSH and CDR2 as LQKENI. The CDR3 is 14 residues long. V lost 10 bases and J 0 bases, leaving 14 bases between the germline ends. CDR3 DNA: TGTGCCACCGCGTCCCGCTCTAGCACAGATACGCAGTATTTT. Its protein product is CATASRSSTDTQYF.

The CDR3 nucleotides read TGTGCCAGCAGCGCACTAGCGGGTTTATTATCCGGGGAGCTGTTTTTT. Translating it yields CASSALAGLLSGELFF. This chain joins TRBV7-9 and TRBJ2-2, with TRBD2 matching over 9 bases. CDR1 is SEHNR, CDR2 FQNEAQ, per germline (reference sequence). The CDR3 length is 16 residues. Trimming at V came to 5 bases and at J to 6 bases, leaving 10 bases not matched to a gene.

CDR3 protein: CASSLPPGVNGYTF. The DNA of the CDR3 is TGTGCCAGCAGCCTCCCCCCTGGGGTGAATGGCTACACCTTC. The rearrangement links TRBV11-2 to TRBJ1-2; D is unclear. V was pared by 5 bases and J by 6 bases, with 16 bases between. Per germline, CDR1 SGHAT and CDR2 FQNNGV. The CDR3 consists of 14 residues.

CDR3 nucleotide sequence: TGTGCCAGCTCACCAGGGGTGCGGGAAGAGACCCAGTACTTC. Amino acid sequence: CASSPGVREETQYF. The V call is TRBV18, the J call TRBJ2-5; D is perhaps TRBD2 (5 bases). CDR3 length equals 14 residues. The V gene lost 2 bases and the J gene lost 3 bases, with 10 bases spanning the gap. Germline lookup yields CDR1 KGHSH and CDR2 LQKENI. The full variable domain, its missing parts supplied by reference TRBV18 and TRBJ2-5, is NAGVMQNPRHLVRRRGQEARLRCSPMKGHSHVYWYRQLPEEGLKFMVYLQKENIIDESGMPKERFSAEFPKEGPSILRIQQVVRGDSAAYFCASSPGVREETQYFGPGTRLLVL.

The CDR3 DNA reads TGTGCCAGCAGCGAAGACAGATACTACGAGCAGTACTTC. Encoded protein: CASSEDRYYEQYF. J is TRBJ2-7 and V is TRBV11-2; D is possibly TRBD1 (5 bases). Deletions cut 5 bases from V and 3 bases from J, with 11 bases between. This CDR3 has 13 residues. Germline V gene lookup returns CDR1 SGHAT and CDR2 FQNNGV.

The chain uses TRBV3-1 and TRBJ2-1, with TRBD2 as a possible D gene (5 bases). The germline gives CDR1 LGHDT, CDR2 YNNKEL (reference sequence). V shed 6 bases and J shed 0 bases, with 12 bases lying between them. This CDR3 is 15 amino acids long. The CDR3 region has the DNA TGTGCCAGCAGTACGGCGGGTAGCTCCTACAATGAGCAGTTCTTC. Its protein product is CASSTAGSSYNEQFF.

Details on this clonotype: It may be a read error: a sequence one base away is much more abundant. The chain couples TRBV10-3 to TRBJ2-1; 10 bases match TRBD1. There are 14 residues in the CDR3. Germline values: CDR1 ENHRY, CDR2 SYGVKD. V lost 3 bases to trimming and J lost 7 bases; unmatched junction nucleotides: 3. The CDR3 DNA sequence: TGTGCCATCAGTGACGGGACAGGGGATAATGAGCAGTTCTTC. It is translated as CAISDGTGDNEQFF.